This TCR beta chain was sequenced during a study of T cell responses to AZD1222 COVID-19 vaccine. The trim removed 8 bases at V and 0 bases at J, leaving 12 bases unmatched. Germline V gives CDR1 KGHSH, CDR2 LQKENI. There are 16 residues in the CDR3. Here immunoSEQ multiplex PCR was the method, and the copy in TCRdb shows in-frame clones only, minus some. The sample consists of approximately 300,000 clones, 85% to 95% of them appearing once. A remark on this clone: What it recognizes is unknown.

Study-wide findings and caveats: A mostly white British donor set with more females was recruited, and clonal diversity was possibly underestimated.

Second doses at about 4 or about 12 weeks were pooled. This material consisted of peripheral blood, taken 28 days after the second AZD1222 dose. The chain links TRBV18 to TRBJ1-1; 7 nucleotides align to TRBD1. This clonotype originated in an adult who received the AZD1222 COVID-19 vaccine. CDR3 residues: CASASGQALLNTEAFF. The CDR3 region has the DNA TGTGCCAGCGCCTCCGGACAGGCACTTTTGAACACTGAAGCTTTCTTT.